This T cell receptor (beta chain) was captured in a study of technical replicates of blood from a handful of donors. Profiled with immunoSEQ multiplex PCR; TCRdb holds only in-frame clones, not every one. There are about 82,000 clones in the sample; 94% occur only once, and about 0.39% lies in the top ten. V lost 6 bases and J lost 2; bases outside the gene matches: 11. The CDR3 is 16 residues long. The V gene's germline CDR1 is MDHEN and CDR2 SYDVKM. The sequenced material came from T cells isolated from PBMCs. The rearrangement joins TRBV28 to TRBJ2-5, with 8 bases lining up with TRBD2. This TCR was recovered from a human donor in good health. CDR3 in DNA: TGTGCCAGCAGGCGTTCGCGGGGGGCCCTACAAGAGACCCAGTACTTC. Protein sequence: CASRRSRGALQETQYF.